This note documents a single T cell receptor beta chain sequence. Its matching antigen is unknown. Here immunoSEQ multiplex PCR was the method, and the copy in TCRdb shows in-frame clones only, minus some. The sample comprises roughly 120,000 clones, 80% to 95% of which are singletons, and more than 0.25% rests with the top ten. Germline CDR1 and CDR2: MNHEY and SMNVEV (reference sequence). CDR3 size: 14 residues. With V trimmed by 3 bases and J by 8 bases, 6 bases remained unmatched. This sample was taken from a study of T cell repertoires and HLA-DP antigens. The chain has TRBV27 and TRBJ1-2, with TRBD1 matching over 10 bases. Sequencing was carried out using CD4+ T cells from PBMCs. This clonotype was sampled from a woman younger than 35 in good health and CMV-seronegative. This CDR3 is CASSFTWDRGGYTF. The CDR3 DNA reads as TGTGCCAGCAGTTTTACTTGGGACAGGGGAGGCTACACCTTC.